These 6 T cell receptor beta chains share one sample of origin, sequenced in a study of shared clonotypes between healthy human individuals. Produced via immunoSEQ multiplex PCR; TCRdb's table is partial and in-frame only. The data show millions of clones, with roughly nine tenths seen just once and about 0.13% held by the top ten. The sample taken for sequencing was naive CD4+ T cells sorted from blood. Noted subset: CD45RA+ positively selected. Receptors were obtained from a man younger than 35 in good health.

The chain employs TRBV30 and TRBJ1-1; TRBD1 is a possible D gene (5 bases). CDR3 length equals 12 residues. Germline values: CDR1 GTSNPN, CDR2 SVGIG (reference sequence). V lost 2 bases, J lost 3 bases, and 7 bases lay in between. The CDR3 DNA sequence: TGTGCCTGGAGTTCGGGGCACACTGAAGCTTTCTTT. Translating gives CAWSSGHTEAFF.

The chain is built from TRBV10-3 and TRBJ1-6, with TRBD1 matching 10 bases. Looked up from germline, CDR1 is ENHRY and CDR2 is SYGVKD. V was pared by 6 bases and J by 5 bases, with 1 base of the junction left unmatched. The CDR3 has 14 residues. The CDR3 protein is CAIRTGGHNSPLHF. The CDR3 nucleotides read TGTGCCATCAGGACAGGGGGCCATAATTCACCCCTCCACTTT.

This chain connects TRBV18 to TRBJ1-4; TRBD1 agrees at 8 bases. The V segment lost 3 bases and the J segment 7 bases; nucleotides outside the gene matches: 10. Germline V gene sequence: CDR1 KGHSH, CDR2 LQKENI. The CDR3 is 16 residues long. CDR3 coding DNA: TGTGCCAGCTCACCCGGCCAGGGGGCGCTCGCTGAAAAACTGTTTTTT. This encodes CASSPGQGALAEKLFF.

The CDR3 bases are TGTGCCAGCAGCGCCACAGGGGCGGGCTTTCCTAGGACTGAAGCTTTCTTT. Amino acid sequence: CASSATGAGFPRTEAFF. The J gene is TRBJ1-1, the V gene TRBV7-3; 7 nucleotides line up with TRBD1. This CDR3 has 17 amino acids. Unmatched junction bases numbered 17, after V lost 5 bases and J lost 5 bases. Germline V gene lookup returns CDR1 SGHTA and CDR2 FQGTGA.

This clone was recorded once. The genes are TRBV29-1 and TRBJ1-1, with D maybe TRBD1 (6 bases). Germline V gives CDR1 SQVTM, CDR2 ANQGSEA. The CDR3 extends over 12 amino acids. V was clipped by 2 bases and J by 12 bases, with 16 bases between them. CDR3: CSVERAGAETFF. CDR3 DNA sequence: TGCAGCGTTGAAAGGGCAGGGGCTGAGACTTTCTTT.

The chain joins TRBV6-1 to TRBJ2-3, with a tentative D call TRBD2 (7 bases). This CDR3 is built from 18 residues. Trimming took off 2 bases at V and 3 bases at J, with 21 bases between the two ends. Germline CDR1 MNHNS, CDR2 SASEGT. The CDR3 spells CASSELGGRSGTTDTQYF. Here the CDR3 DNA reads TGTGCCAGCAGTGAACTTGGGGGCCGGAGCGGGACGACAGATACGCAGTATTTT.